The clone carrying this TCR beta chain was seen many times. This sample was taken from a study of glioma-infiltrating T cells. The iRepertoire nested amplicon-rescue multiplex PCR amplified TCR alpha and beta CDR3s from RNA. One-step reverse transcription and amplification started from about 100-400 ng of tissue mRNA or PBMC total RNA. MiXCR, applied by TCRdb to the multiplex PCR reads, yields one record per CDR3 protein. The sample holds approximately 100,000 distinct CDR3 sequences, around 29% seen once. Germline V gene lookup returns CDR1 MNHNS and CDR2 SASEGT. The CDR3 sequence is 18 residues long. Trimming removed 5 bases from V and 12 bases from J; junction bases left unmatched: 21.

The chain links TRBV6-1 to TRBJ2-1, with 11 bases identical to TRBD2. The sequence came from a human donor with low-grade glioma or glioblastoma, undergoing nonglioma brain surgery, or in good health (not recorded which). The sample was glioma tissue, nonneoplastic brain tissue, or PBMCs (not recorded which). The CDR3 DNA follows: TGTGCCAGCAGTTCTAACCTACTACTAGCGGGGGAAAGCAGGGGGCAGTTCTTC. It encodes CASSSNLLLAGESRGQFF.